This is a list of T cell receptor beta chains from one sample in a study of sequential checkpoint blockade in melanoma. Sequencing used immunoSEQ multiplex PCR; TCRdb keeps in-frame clones, though not all of them. This sample carries 35,000 to 40,000 clones, about 88% of them seen once, and the ten largest clones take around 12%. This specimen consisted of CD8+ T cells sorted from blood (inferred from file names), obtained from a patient given nivolumab and ipilimumab in sequence. The receptors originated from a human donor with melanoma. CDR3s include the opening cysteine and the closing phenylalanine or tryptophan. Fields, in order: J gene, V gene, D gene, clone size, CDR3 DNA, CDR3 protein. The D gene is left open where the match is weak. Part of the rows lack a size; the others show once, few, many or a class for expanded clones.

TRBJ2-7	TRBV28	TRBD1	NA	TGTGCCAGCAGTTTAGTGGGGCGGGGACAGGGGGCATCCTACGAGCAGTACTTC	CASSLVGRGQGASYEQYF
TRBJ2-1	TRBV11-3	TRBD2	NA	TGTGCCAGCAGCTCCCGACTAGCGGGAGGGTACAGCTCCTACAATGAGCAGTTCTTC	CASSSRLAGGYSSYNEQFF
TRBJ2-7	TRBV19	NA	NA	TGTGCCAGTAGCCGGACTATCTCCTACGAGCAGTACTTC	CASSRTISYEQYF
TRBJ2-1	TRBV6-6	NA	NA	TGTGCCAGCAGCCCTTTCTATGGTGGACAAAATGAGCAGTTCTTC	CASSPFYGGQNEQFF
TRBJ2-3	TRBV9	NA	NA	TGTGCCAGCAGCGTAGACGGTATCACAGATACGCAGTATTTT	CASSVDGITDTQYF
TRBJ2-3	TRBV4-1	NA	NA	TGCGCCAGCAGCCAAGTGAATTTTGGACTGGCCTCAGATACGCAGTATTTT	CASSQVNFGLASDTQYF
TRBJ2-2	TRBV10-1	TRBD1	NA	TGCGCCAGCAGTGACCCAGGGGGATACGATGGACGCACCGGGGAGCTGTTTTTT	CASSDPGGYDGRTGELFF
TRBJ2-7	TRBV19	TRBD1	NA	TGTGCCAGTAGTTTGGGACAGGGTGTCGACGAGCAGTACTTC	CASSLGQGVDEQYF
TRBJ2-2	TRBV6-5	TRBD1	NA	TGTGCCAGCAGTTTAGGGACAGGGACCGAGGAGCTGTTTTTT	CASSLGTGTEELFF
TRBJ2-1	TRBV29-1	TRBD2	NA	TGCAGCGTCCGAGGACTAGCTGTTAGCTCCTACAATGAGCAGTTCTTC	CSVRGLAVSSYNEQFF
TRBJ2-3	TRBV6-5	NA	NA	TGTGCCAGCAGTTTGACTAGTCTGACTAGCACAGATACGCAGTATTTT	CASSLTSLTSTDTQYF
TRBJ1-6	TRBV7-6	NA	NA	TGTGCCAGCAGCCCTAGTAGGGGGAGCAGGGACCCTGGTGGACCCCTCCACTTT	CASSPSRGSRDPGGPLHF
TRBJ2-1	TRBV7-9	NA	NA	TGTGCCAGCAGCTTCTTAAGGGAGTTCAATGAGCAGTTCTTC	CASSFLREFNEQFF
TRBJ2-5	TRBV18	NA	NA	TGTGCCAGCTCACTAAACCAAGAGACCCAGTACTTC	CASSLNQETQYF
TRBJ2-1	TRBV10-1	TRBD2	once	TGCGCCAGCAGTGAGTTCGTGAGCGGGATAAGGGACAATGAGCAGTTCTTC	CASSEFVSGIRDNEQFF
TRBJ2-7	TRBV14	TRBD2	few	TGTGCCAGCCGTGAAAGCGGGAGTAGGGAGCAGTACTTC	CASRESGSREQYF
TRBJ2-7	TRBV19	TRBD2	NA	TGTGCCAGTAGTATTCTGGGCGGGAGCACCCTCTACGAGCAGTACTTC	CASSILGGSTLYEQYF
TRBJ2-6	TRBV5-1	NA	NA	TGCGCCAGCAGCTCCGTGGGGAGCTTCTCATCTGGGGCCAACGTCCTGACTTTC	CASSSVGSFSSGANVLTF
TRBJ1-4	TRBV4-1	TRBD1	NA	TGCGCCAGCAGCCAATACGCTGAGACAGGGAGAGAAAAACTGTTTTTT	CASSQYAETGREKLFF
TRBJ2-1	TRBV9	NA	NA	TGTGCCAGCAGCTACGACGACTATGAGCAGTTCTTC	CASSYDDYEQFF
TRBJ1-1	TRBV21-1	NA	NA	TGTGCCAGCACCCAGAACGGGAAACTTGGCACTGAAGCTTTCTTT	CASTQNGKLGTEAFF
TRBJ2-5	TRBV4-2	TRBD2	NA	TGTGCCAGCAGCCAAGAATCTAGCGGTGGTTGGCAAGAGACCCAGTACTTC	CASSQESSGGWQETQYF
TRBJ2-2	TRBV7-6	TRBD1	NA	TGTGCCAGCAGCAGCACGAGAGGGACAGGACTAAACACCGGGGAGCTGTTTTTT	CASSSTRGTGLNTGELFF
TRBJ2-7	TRBV19	NA	NA	TGTGCCAGTAGTTGGACACGAAGCTCCTACGAGCAGTACTTC	CASSWTRSSYEQYF
TRBJ2-5	TRBV6-1	NA	few	TGTGCCAGCAGTGCAATAGACGGAGGACAAGAGACCCAGTACTTC	CASSAIDGGQETQYF
TRBJ2-3	TRBV2	TRBD2	NA	TGTGCCAGCAGTGATACAGCGGGAGGGCTAGATACGCAGTATTTT	CASSDTAGGLDTQYF
TRBJ2-3	TRBV4-3	NA	NA	TGCGCCAGCAGCCAAGGTCCTGGCACAGATACGCAGTATTTT	CASSQGPGTDTQYF
TRBJ2-1	TRBV28	NA	NA	TGTGCCAGCAGTTTATTCGTCAGCAATGAGCAGTTCTTC	CASSLFVSNEQFF
TRBJ2-5	TRBV14	NA	NA	TGTGCCAGCAGCCAAAAAACAGGGACCCCCGAGACCCAGTACTTC	CASSQKTGTPETQYF
TRBJ2-7	TRBV19	TRBD1	NA	TGTGCCAGTAGTAGTGCAGGGGGACCCTCCTACGAGCAGTACTTC	CASSSAGGPSYEQYF
TRBJ1-1	TRBV19	NA	NA	TGTGCCAGTAGTTTTATCGGGTTACGGGGGAACACTGAAGCTTTCTTT	CASSFIGLRGNTEAFF
TRBJ2-1	TRBV7-3	TRBD2	NA	TGTGCCAGCAGCTTAAACGGGGAAGCGGGAGGCCGATACAATGAGCAGTTCTTC	CASSLNGEAGGRYNEQFF
TRBJ2-7	TRBV27	TRBD2	NA	TGTGCCAGTTGGGGACTAGCGGGAGTGAGGGAGCAGTACTTC	CASWGLAGVREQYF
TRBJ2-1	TRBV27	TRBD2	NA	TGTGCCAGCAGTTCCTCCCCAGCGGGCGGGGGGGGTGAGCAGTTCTTC	CASSSSPAGGGGEQFF
TRBJ2-2	TRBV4-1	NA	NA	TGCGCCAGCAGCCGCAAAAGTAGCGGGAACACCGGGGAGCTGTTTTTT	CASSRKSSGNTGELFF
TRBJ1-5	TRBV29-1	TRBD1	NA	TGCAGCGTTGACAGGCGGCAGGGGGCGTCGGGCAATCAGCCCCAGCATTTT	CSVDRRQGASGNQPQHF